The source of this TCR beta chain is a study of blood T cell repertoires in COVID-19. Study-wide context: Sample material is recorded as cDNA or gDNA derived from T cells, B-cell-depleted T cells, or PBMCs.

The CDR3 consists of 17 residues. After removal of 4 bases from V and 2 bases from J, the junction contained 11 bases not matched to a gene. Germline assignment: CDR1 SGHTS and CDR2 YDEGEE. This clone turned up a few times. Categorization into cohorts depended on clinical history that participants reported. Per the original data handling: Estimates of nucleated cell counts were drawn from the amplification of reference gene primers. The table came from immunoSEQ multiplex PCR; TCRdb's copy has only in-frame clones and leaves some out. V and J calls and clone size follow that table, whereas D and trimming were derived from the DNA. The sample has 340,000 or so clones, 65% to 90% seen once.

This chain uses TRBV5-8 with TRBJ2-3; the match to TRBD2 covers 9 bases. Material for sequencing was PBMCs or T cells enriched from blood (not recorded which). This receptor was taken from a woman aged 40 to 50 with acute COVID-19. The CDR3, as DNA: TGTGCCAGCAGCCCCCAACAGGTAGCGGGGGCCACAGATACGCAGTATTTT. Amino acids: CASSPQQVAGATDTQYF.